The clone carrying this T cell receptor (beta chain) came up many times. As yet, its antigen is unknown. The data originate from a study of identical twins. The length of the CDR3 is 20 residues. The V and J ends lost 0 bases and 0 bases, in that order; junction bases with no gene match: 12. Germline V gene sequence: CDR1 LGHNA, CDR2 YNFKEQ. Study conclusions and caveats: Modelling approaches yielded underestimates of out-of-frame TCR alpha sharing between monozygotic twins.

Unique molecular identifiers were in the cDNA, with template-switch universal primer binding. One entry per CDR3 protein, called by TCRdb with MiXCR from the 5' RACE reads. The table lists 1.5 million or so distinct CDR3 sequences, under 35% of them singletons. Sequenced material: cord blood. The clonotype originates from a newborn girl in good health. This rearrangement joins TRBV4-2 to TRBJ2-1; 9 bases agree with TRBD2. The CDR3 nucleotides are TGTGCCAGCAGCCAAGATTGGAACTGGCTAGCGGGGAGCTCCTACAATGAGCAGTTCTTC. Translating it yields CASSQDWNWLAGSSYNEQFF.